Listed below are T cell receptor beta chains from one sample, sequenced in a study of blood T cells in healthy people across ages. MiXCR, applied by TCRdb to the 5' RACE reads, yields one record per CDR3 protein. Seen here are 780,000 or so distinct CDR3 sequences, just under 25% observed once, and the top ten hold more than 3%. Another study also made use of these data, one on T cells of mothers and their children.

The sample consisted of blood. These receptors were obtained from a boy aged 5-17 years in good health. The CDR3 runs from the conserved cysteine through the conserved F or W. D genes are given only for firm matches. Not every row has a clone size; where given, it reads once, few, many or a size class.

TRBD2,TRBJ2-1,TRBV15,few,CATSRVVAGVNEQFF,TGTGCCACCAGCAGGGTGGTAGCGGGAGTCAATGAGCAGTTCTTC
-,TRBJ2-6,TRBV20-1,few,CSASVWGSGANVLTF,TGCAGTGCTAGCGTATGGGGGTCTGGGGCCAACGTCCTGACTTTC
TRBD1,TRBJ1-6,TRBV4-3,-,CASSRGRDRANSPLHF,TGCGCCAGCAGCCGAGGCAGGGACAGGGCGAACTCACCCCTCCACTTT
TRBD2,TRBJ2-7,TRBV18,few,CASSPLAGDPYEQYF,TGTGCCAGCTCACCATTAGCGGGGGACCCCTACGAGCAGTACTTC
TRBD2,TRBJ2-1,TRBV7-2,few,CASSLSGGSVYNEQFF,TGTGCCAGCAGCTTATCTGGCGGGAGCGTCTACAATGAGCAGTTCTTC
-,TRBJ2-7,TRBV24-1,-,CATSDPQRRRYF,TGTGCCACCAGTGATCCACAGCGACGTCGGTACTTC
TRBD2,TRBJ2-7,TRBV6-1,-,CASSPSLAGSSYEQYF,TGTGCCAGCAGTCCCTCTTTAGCGGGAAGCTCCTACGAGCAGTACTTC
-,TRBJ2-1,TRBV12-3/TRBV12-4,-,CTSSLVGGAYNEQFF,TGTACCAGCAGTTTGGTGGGGGGGGCATACAATGAGCAGTTCTTC
-,TRBJ1-1,TRBV4-3,-,CTSSQDNILNTEAFF,TGCACCAGCAGCCAAGATAACATCCTGAACACTGAAGCTTTCTTT
-,TRBJ1-2,TRBV24-1,few,CATSEPTGSYTF,TGTGCCACCAGTGAACCTACAGGGAGCTACACCTTC
-,TRBJ2-7,TRBV20-1,few,CSGGPWIEQYF,TGCAGTGGGGGCCCCTGGATCGAGCAGTACTTC
-,TRBJ1-1,TRBV5-1,-,CASSKRTENTEAFF,TGCGCCAGCAGTAAAAGGACAGAGAACACTGAAGCTTTCTTT
TRBD2,TRBJ2-1,TRBV29-1,few,CSARRTSGSYNEQFF,TGCAGCGCACGGCGGACTAGCGGTTCCTACAATGAGCAGTTCTTC
-,TRBJ2-1,TRBV2,-,CASVLGGEDLNEQFF,TGTGCCAGCGTGTTGGGCGGGGAAGACCTCAATGAGCAGTTCTTC
-,TRBJ2-7,TRBV7-2,-,CASSFNRDTYEQYF,TGTGCCAGCAGCTTCAATCGGGACACCTACGAGCAGTACTTC
TRBD1,TRBJ2-7,TRBV5-1,-,CASSLGTGVGYEQYF,TGCGCCAGCAGCTTGGGGACAGGGGTTGGCTACGAGCAGTACTTC
-,TRBJ1-4,TRBV7-2,many,CASSPRLTNEKLFF,TGTGCCAGCAGCCCCAGACTAACTAATGAAAAACTGTTTTTT
-,TRBJ1-1,TRBV10-3,few,CAISESMGVGDTEAFF,TGTGCCATCAGTGAGAGTATGGGGGTTGGGGACACTGAAGCTTTCTTT
-,TRBJ2-4,TRBV5-4,-,CASSRGQIFAKNIQYF,TGTGCCAGCAGCCGTGGACAGATCTTTGCCAAAAACATTCAGTACTTC
-,TRBJ1-5,TRBV15,-,CATSAGVLGQPQHF,TGTGCCACCAGCGCGGGGGTTTTGGGTCAGCCCCAGCATTTT
-,TRBJ1-2,TRBV7-2,few,CASSLRTGGSLYGYTF,TGTGCCAGCAGCCTCAGGACGGGAGGTTCCCTCTATGGCTACACCTTC
TRBD2,TRBJ2-2,TRBV12-3/TRBV12-4,few,CASRLAGITGELFF,TGTGCCAGCAGGCTAGCGGGGATCACCGGGGAGCTGTTTTTT
TRBD1,TRBJ1-4,TRBV9,-,CASSVELGGTGDEKLFF,TGTGCCAGCAGCGTAGAGTTAGGAGGGACAGGGGACGAAAAACTGTTTTTT
TRBD2,TRBJ2-7,TRBV18,once,CASSPLITTSGSSYEQYF,TGTGCCAGCTCACCACTTATTACGACTAGCGGGAGTTCCTACGAGCAGTACTTC
-,TRBJ1-5,TRBV21-1,few,CASSKGGVDRPQPQHF,TGTGCCAGCAGCAAAGGGGGGGTGGACAGGCCTCAGCCCCAGCATTTT
-,TRBJ1-2,TRBV19,-,CASSLYFGVGVHGYTF,TGTGCCAGTAGTTTATATTTCGGTGTAGGGGTCCATGGCTACACCTTC
-,TRBJ2-1,TRBV29-1,few,CSVGPEAYNEQFF,TGCAGCGTCGGACCGGAAGCCTACAATGAGCAGTTCTTC
TRBD1,TRBJ2-5,TRBV23-1,-,CASSQSGDRTQETQYF,TGCGCCAGCAGTCAATCAGGGGACAGGACGCAAGAGACCCAGTACTTC
-,TRBJ2-7,TRBV28,-,CASSLRGAPSYEQYF,TGTGCCAGCAGTTTAAGAGGGGCTCCGTCCTACGAGCAGTACTTC
TRBD1,TRBJ2-3,TRBV20-1,few,CSASGTGVRYF,TGCAGTGCTTCCGGGACAGGAGTTCGGTATTTT
-,TRBJ2-4,TRBV12-3/TRBV12-4,few,CASSLSGVNIQYF,TGTGCCAGCAGTCTGTCTGGGGTCAACATTCAGTACTTC
TRBD2,TRBJ2-3,TRBV10-3,-,CAISHIAGLADTQYF,TGTGCCATCAGCCATATAGCGGGACTAGCAGATACGCAGTATTTT
TRBD2,TRBJ2-7,TRBV9,few,CASSGSPTSGSIYEQYF,TGTGCCAGCAGCGGGAGCCCGACTAGCGGGAGTATCTACGAGCAGTACTTC
-,TRBJ2-7,TRBV7-2,few,CASSFGTLSSYEQYF,TGTGCCAGCAGCTTCGGGACTCTTAGCTCCTACGAGCAGTACTTC
-,TRBJ1-1,TRBV7-3,-,CASSLDSGPMNTEAFF,TGTGCCAGCAGCTTGGACAGCGGGCCCATGAACACTGAAGCTTTCTTT
-,TRBJ2-4,TRBV7-2,-,CASSPDSGLAKNIQYF,TGTGCCAGCAGCCCTGACAGCGGGCTAGCCAAAAACATTCAGTACTTC
-,TRBJ2-1,TRBV29-1,-,CSVVKIGGRQSYNEQFF,TGCAGCGTTGTGAAGATTGGGGGGAGGCAATCCTACAATGAGCAGTTCTTC
-,TRBJ2-5,TRBV9,-,CASSVGALAQETQYF,TGTGCCAGCAGCGTAGGGGCCCTGGCCCAAGAGACCCAGTACTTC
-,TRBJ2-1,TRBV19,few,CASSGPNRAGPSSEQFF,TGTGCCAGTAGTGGGCCCAACAGGGCCGGGCCGTCCAGTGAGCAGTTCTTC
TRBD2,TRBJ2-3,TRBV9,-,CASSIGTSRYTDTQYF,TGTGCCAGCAGCATCGGGACTAGCCGATACACAGATACGCAGTATTTT
-,TRBJ2-1,TRBV29-1,many,CSVGGLALSLEQFF,TGCAGCGTTGGTGGCCTAGCGTTGTCGCTTGAGCAGTTCTTC
-,TRBJ2-1,TRBV29-1,-,CSVVSVAEHSNEQFF,TGCAGCGTTGTCTCGGTAGCCGAACACAGCAATGAGCAGTTCTTC
TRBD1,TRBJ2-7,TRBV20-1,-,CSALSRDRVYEQYF,TGCAGTGCTCTGTCCCGGGACAGGGTCTACGAGCAGTACTTC
TRBD2,TRBJ2-7,TRBV4-3,-,CASSQDISGGTYEQYF,TGCGCCAGCAGCCAAGATATCAGCGGGGGTACCTACGAGCAGTACTTC
TRBD2,TRBJ2-7,TRBV6-2/TRBV6-3,few,CASSQPSGGPSYEQYF,TGTGCCAGCAGTCAGCCCAGCGGGGGGCCCTCCTACGAGCAGTACTTC
-,TRBJ2-5,TRBV28,few,CASSFGFEETQYF,TGTGCCAGCAGTTTTGGGTTTGAGGAGACCCAGTACTTC
-,TRBJ2-7,TRBV7-2,many,CASSPRTGYEQYF,TGTGCCAGCAGCCCTAGGACGGGTTATGAGCAGTACTTC
TRBD2,TRBJ2-5,TRBV4-3,few,CASSQATSGGETQYF,TGCGCCAGCAGCCAAGCGACTAGCGGGGGTGAGACCCAGTACTTC
-,TRBJ2-1,TRBV7-9,-,CASSLAPDYNEQFF,TGTGCCAGCAGCTTAGCACCGGACTACAATGAGCAGTTCTTC
-,TRBJ1-2,TRBV5-1,-,CASSSYGYTF,TGCGCCAGCAGCTCGTATGGCTACACCTTC
TRBD1,TRBJ2-1,TRBV2,-,CASSEYIGTVANEQFF,TGTGCCAGCAGTGAGTATATCGGGACAGTCGCAAATGAGCAGTTCTTC